Each of the 20 T cell receptor beta chains below was sequenced from the same sample in a study of identical twins (TCRdb year 2016). The library was prepared using 5' RACE. Sequencer: Illumina HiSeq 2000. TCRdb reran the public reads through fastp at Q25 and MiXCR, keeping productive beta chains. Each record represents a unique CDR3 protein, reported with the most common genes and DNA among its rows. The table for this sample lists about 660,000 distinct CDR3 sequences; roughly 8% of them were counted only once. The leading ten clones occupy roughly 0.97% of the sample. These records were also assigned to another study, of yellow fever vaccine responses in identical twins.

Sequenced input: PBMCs. These receptors were taken from a woman aged 18-30 years in good health.

The chain carries TRBV7-9 and TRBJ2-5, with TRBD2 identical over 7 bases. Unmatched junction bases numbered 19, after V lost 5 bases and J lost 7 bases. The CDR3 has 17 amino acids. Germline assignment: CDR1 SEHNR and CDR2 FQNEAQ (reference sequence). The CDR3 loop reads CASSPGREGPTRGTQYF. In DNA form, the CDR3 reads TGTGCCAGCAGCCCCGGCAGGGAGGGCCCAACCCGGGGGACCCAGTACTTC. The entire variable domain, with the rest obtained from reference TRBV7-9 and TRBJ2-5, is as follows: DTGVSQNPRHKITKRGQNVTFRCDPISEHNRLYWYRQTLGQGPEFLTYFQNEAQLEKSRLLSDRFSAERPKGSFSTLEIQRTEQGDSAMYLCASSPGREGPTRGTQYFGPGTRLLVL.

With regard to this clonotype: A far larger clone is one base from this, pointing to a likely read error. The chain is built from TRBV7-9 and TRBJ2-3; unclear D gene. Per the germline V gene, CDR1 is SEHNR and CDR2 is FQNEAQ (reference sequence). CDR3 length equals 11 residues. The CDR3 spells CAGSPTDTQYF. The CDR3 bases are TGTGCCGGCAGCCCCACAGATACGCAGTATTTT.

V is TRBV14 and J is TRBJ1-6; possible D gene TRBD1, 5 bases. CDR1 is SGHDN and CDR2 is FVKESK in the germline V gene. CDR3 length equals 14 residues. Trimming pared 7 bases from V and 7 bases from J, leaving 14 bases between. The DNA of the CDR3 is TGTGCCAGCAACTTTAGGGGCCTAAATTCACCCCTCCACTTT. Residues: CASNFRGLNSPLHF.

This clonotype was counted at least ten times. The rearrangement joins TRBV7-3 to TRBJ1-6; D is undetermined. The CDR3 is 13 amino acids. The ends were cut back, 5 bases at V and 3 bases at J, with 5 bases in the middle. Germline assignment: CDR1 SGHTA and CDR2 FQGTGA. The CDR3 region is CASSLNYNSPLHF. Written as DNA, the CDR3 is TGTGCCAGCAGCCTGAACTATAATTCACCCCTCCACTTT.

The chain employs TRBV3-1 and TRBJ1-5; 8 bases are a match to TRBD1. J lost 5 bases, V lost 3 bases, and 3 bases had no gene match. Germline-derived CDR1 and CDR2 are LGHDT and YNNKEL (reference sequence). The CDR3 is 14 amino acids. The CDR3 spells CASSHSTGDQPQHF. The CDR3 coding sequence is TGTGCCAGCAGCCACTCGACAGGGGATCAGCCCCAGCATTTT. The full variable domain, in which reference TRBV3-1 and TRBJ1-5 provide the parts outside the CDR3, is DTAVSQTPKYLVTQMGNDKSIKCEQNLGHDTMYWYKQDSKKFLKIMFSYNNKELIINETVPNRFSPKSPDKAHLNLHINSLELGDSAVYFCASSHSTGDQPQHFGDGTRLSIL.

There are a few counts of this clonotype. This chain uses TRBV18 with TRBJ2-2, with D possibly matching TRBD1 (6 bases). V was clipped by 1 base and J by 0 bases, with 9 bases between them. Per germline, CDR1 KGHSH and CDR2 LQKENI. The CDR3 covers 16 residues. For the CDR3, the DNA is TGTGCCAGCTCACCACTGTCAGGGGCGAACACCGGGGAGCTGTTTTTT. Translated, it gives CASSPLSGANTGELFF.

This clonotype was observed a handful of times. This chain uses TRBV7-9 with TRBJ2-1; TRBD2 agrees at 14 bases. Germline-derived CDR1 and CDR2 are SEHNR and FQNEAQ (reference sequence). The CDR3 is made up of 17 amino acids. J gave up 6 bases and V 5 bases, and 9 bases lay outside the gene matches. This chain's CDR3 is CASSLSAGLAGVNEQFF. The CDR3 nucleotides are TGTGCCAGCAGCCTGTCGGCGGGACTAGCGGGAGTCAATGAGCAGTTCTTC.

The rearrangement uses TRBV7-2 and TRBJ1-4; weak D call: TRBD1 (5 bases). This CDR3 spans 14 amino acids. Trimming left V 5 bases short and J 4 bases short, with 11 bases between. Germline CDR1 is SGHTA and CDR2 is FQGNSA. The CDR3 protein is CASSAGTGNEKLFF. The CDR3, as DNA: TGTGCCAGCAGCGCTGGGACGGGTAATGAAAAACTGTTTTTT. Looking up the rest from reference TRBV7-2 and TRBJ1-4 gives the full variable domain: GAGVSQSPSNKVTEKGKDVELRCDPISGHTALYWYRQSLGQGLEFLIYFQGNSAPDKSGLPSDRFSAERTGGSVSTLTIQRTQQEDSAVYLCASSAGTGNEKLFFGSGTQLSVL.

V and J are TRBV5-1 and TRBJ2-1, with D perhaps being TRBD1 or TRBD2 (5 bases each). Trimming removed 5 bases from V and 5 bases from J, with 20 bases in between. Germline V CDR1 and CDR2: SGHRS, YFSETQ. CDR3 length: 16 residues. As DNA, the CDR3 is TGCGCCAGCAGAGGGGCTGGTGACTACCCAAACAATGAGCAGTTCTTC. Translating gives CASRGAGDYPNNEQFF.

The chain couples TRBV4-2 to TRBJ2-6; 9 nucleotides match TRBD1. CDR3 length: 22 residues. Germline loops: CDR1 LGHNA, CDR2 YNFKEQ. The V segment lost 4 bases and the J segment 0 bases; nucleotides outside the gene matches: 19. The CDR3 DNA follows: TGTGCCAGCAGCCCTTCCCCGGCCCTACCGGGACAGGGAAACTCTGGGGCCAACGTCCTGACTTTC. Its translation: CASSPSPALPGQGNSGANVLTF.

CDR3 coding DNA: TGCAGTGCCCCTTTTGGGCGCGGCTACACCTTC. Translated, it gives CSAPFGRGYTF. The chain couples TRBV20-1 to TRBJ1-2; D is ambiguous. The CDR3 sequence is 11 residues long. V dropped 6 bases and J dropped 8 bases, with 13 bases sitting between them. The germline V gene has CDR1 DFQATT and CDR2 SNEGSKA (reference sequence).

The gene calls are TRBV15 and TRBJ2-1; no clear D. In germline, CDR1 is LNHNV, CDR2 YYDKDF (reference sequence). The V gene lost 7 bases and the J gene lost 4 bases, with 5 bases spanning the gap. The CDR3 extends over 11 amino acids. In DNA, the CDR3 is TGTGCCACCAAGGATTACAATGAGCAGTTCTTC. Protein product: CATKDYNEQFF.

Ten or more counts support this clonotype. The chain joins TRBV27 to TRBJ2-5; 7 positions agree with TRBD2. Per germline, CDR1 MNHEY and CDR2 SMNVEV (reference sequence). The CDR3 is 15 residues long. The V gene end was trimmed by 0 bases and the J gene end by 0 bases; junction bases not matched to a gene: 1. This chain's CDR3 is CASSLSSGYQETQYF. Written as DNA, the CDR3 is TGTGCCAGCAGTTTATCTAGCGGGTACCAAGAGACCCAGTACTTC.

Ten or more counts support this clonotype. The chain is built from TRBV7-9 and TRBJ2-7; TRBD2 agrees at 10 bases. Germline CDR1 SEHNR, CDR2 FQNEAQ (reference sequence). The J segment lost 4 bases and the V segment lost 5 bases, leaving 5 bases of the junction unmatched. CDR3 length: 14 amino acids. CDR3 in amino acids: CASSRTSGDYEQYF. The DNA for the CDR3 is TGTGCCAGCAGCCGAACTAGCGGGGATTACGAGCAGTACTTC.

V and J are TRBV5-6 and TRBJ1-5, with D possibly matching TRBD1 (6 bases). V gave up 5 bases and J gave up 2 bases, with 14 bases separating them. Germline loops: CDR1 SGHDT, CDR2 YYEEEE. The CDR3 loop spans 15 amino acids. CDR3 sequence: CASSWGGGGNQPQHF. CDR3 in DNA: TGTGCCAGCAGTTGGGGGGGCGGCGGCAATCAGCCCCAGCATTTT.

In this sample, this clonotype turned up many times. This chain uses TRBV4-3 with TRBJ2-2; 7 bases are a match to TRBD1. In germline, CDR1 is LGHNA, CDR2 YSLEER. This CDR3 spans 17 amino acids. With 0 bases clipped from V and 6 bases from J, the junction kept 10 bases outside the gene matches. The CDR3 region has the DNA TGCGCCAGCAGCCAAGATACGGCAGGGGGTGGTTCCGGGGAGCTGTTTTTT. This codes for CASSQDTAGGGSGELFF.

This clonotype was seen only once. V and J are TRBV30 and TRBJ2-1; no clear D gene. Germline CDR1 and CDR2: GTSNPN and SVGIG (reference sequence). V lost 5 bases to trimming and J lost 3 bases, with 8 bases between them. This CDR3 comprises 12 residues. The CDR3 bases are TGTGCCTGGGAGCGCTACTACAATGAGCAGTTCTTC. Its protein is CAWERYYNEQFF.

This clonotype was counted many times. The chain has TRBV6-5 and TRBJ1-6, with 8 bases lining up with TRBD1. Trimming cost V 2 bases and J 7 bases; bases outside gene matches: 4. Germline V lookup: CDR1 MNHEY, CDR2 SVGAGI. CDR3 length: 15 amino acids. The DNA of the CDR3 is TGTGCCAGCAGTTACCGGGGACAGGAGAATTCACCCCTCCACTTT. It encodes CASSYRGQENSPLHF.

This chain joins TRBV7-6 and TRBJ2-7, with TRBD2 identical over 14 bases. Germline loops: CDR1 SGHVS, CDR2 FNYEAQ. V dropped 5 bases and J dropped 4; count of bases not matched to a gene: 7. The CDR3 sequence is 16 residues long. The CDR3 loop reads CASSPGTSGSVYEQYF. The CDR3 nucleotides read TGTGCCAGCAGCCCCGGGACTAGCGGGAGCGTATACGAGCAGTACTTC.

The table lists this clonotype with a few counts. The chain uses TRBV10-3 and TRBJ2-7; TRBD1 or TRBD2 may be the D gene (5 bases each). CDR3 size: 13 residues. The ends were cut back, 11 bases at V and 4 bases at J, with 18 bases in the middle. In germline, CDR1 is ENHRY, CDR2 SYGVKD. In DNA form, the CDR3 reads TGTGCCGTGGCCCGGGACGGATTATACGAGCAGTACTTC. Its protein product is CAVARDGLYEQYF.